This T cell receptor (beta chain) was observed in a study of blood T cell repertoires in COVID-19. Clones were sequenced by immunoSEQ multiplex PCR, and TCRdb holds only the in-frame ones, with some missing. The sample includes tens of thousands of clones, roughly nine tenths seen only once; the top ten take about a tenth. Germline assignment: CDR1 LNHDA and CDR2 SQIVND (reference sequence). Trimming took 3 bases from V and 2 from J; bases not matched to a gene: 4. The CDR3 sequence is 15 residues long. The genes are TRBV19 and TRBJ2-7, with 10 bases fitting TRBD2. This receptor was obtained from a human donor in a cohort sampled during active COVID-19. The sequencing sample was made of peripheral blood. CDR3 DNA sequence: TGTGCCAGTAGTATCCGGACTAGCGGAACCTACGAGCAGTACTTC. Residues: CASSIRTSGTYEQYF.